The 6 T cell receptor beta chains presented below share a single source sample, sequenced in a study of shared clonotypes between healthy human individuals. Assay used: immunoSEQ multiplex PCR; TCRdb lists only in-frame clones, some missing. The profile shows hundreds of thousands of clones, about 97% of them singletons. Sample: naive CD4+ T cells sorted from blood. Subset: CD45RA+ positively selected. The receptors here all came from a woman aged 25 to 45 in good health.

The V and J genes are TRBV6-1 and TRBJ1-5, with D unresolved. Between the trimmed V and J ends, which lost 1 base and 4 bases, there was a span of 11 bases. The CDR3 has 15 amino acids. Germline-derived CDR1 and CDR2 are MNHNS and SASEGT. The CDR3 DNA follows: TGTGCCAGCAGTGAAGGGCCGGCGAATAATCAGCCCCAGCATTTT. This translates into CASSEGPANNQPQHF.

The CDR3 loop reads CASRASGPSSYEQYF. For the CDR3, the DNA is TGTGCCAGCAGGGCTAGCGGCCCGAGCTCCTACGAGCAGTACTTC. V is TRBV28 and J is TRBJ2-7; 7 bases align to TRBD2. V gave up 6 bases and J gave up 0 bases; unmatched junction bases: 8. Germline V gene sequence: CDR1 MDHEN, CDR2 SYDVKM. The CDR3 loop spans 15 amino acids.

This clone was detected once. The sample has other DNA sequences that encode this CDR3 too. As DNA, the CDR3 is TGTGCCAGCAGCAGTTATTACAATGAGCAGTTCTTC. Its protein is CASSSYYNEQFF. This chain uses TRBV6-5 with TRBJ2-1; no definite D call. Germline V gives CDR1 MNHEY, CDR2 SVGAGI. The V and J ends lost 6 bases and 4 bases respectively, with 7 bases between them. The CDR3 spans 12 residues.

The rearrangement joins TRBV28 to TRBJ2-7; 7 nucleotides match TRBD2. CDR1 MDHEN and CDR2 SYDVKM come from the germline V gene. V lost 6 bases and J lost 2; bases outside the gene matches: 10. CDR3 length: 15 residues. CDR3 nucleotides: TGTGCCAGCAGCCTTGGCGGGAGTCGACCCTACGAGCAGTACTTC. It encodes CASSLGGSRPYEQYF.

The CDR3: CASSSPDREGWVRNQPQHF. DNA of the CDR3: TGTGCCAGCAGCTCGCCGGACAGGGAGGGTTGGGTACGCAATCAGCCCCAGCATTTT. V is TRBV5-4 and J is TRBJ1-5; TRBD1 matches at 8 bases. The CDR3 length is 19 residues. The J segment lost 2 bases and the V segment lost 3 bases, leaving 16 bases of the junction unmatched. Per the germline V gene, CDR1 is SGHNT and CDR2 is YYREEE (reference sequence).

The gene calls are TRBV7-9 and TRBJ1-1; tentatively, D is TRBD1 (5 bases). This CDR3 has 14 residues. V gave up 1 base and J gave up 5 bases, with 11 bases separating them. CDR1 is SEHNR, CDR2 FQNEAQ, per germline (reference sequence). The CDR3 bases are TGTGCCAGCAGCTTAGGTCGGGAGGGGACTGAAGCTTTCTTT. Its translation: CASSLGREGTEAFF.